The source of this T cell receptor beta chain is a study of blood T cell repertoires in COVID-19. The wider study: Nucleic acid was either cDNA or gDNA, and it came from T cells, B-cell-depleted T cells, or PBMCs.

Here immunoSEQ multiplex PCR was the method, and the copy in TCRdb shows in-frame clones only, minus some. The repertoire has 150,000 or so clones, about 79% of them found once; the top ten carry 25% to 30%. The receptor comes from a woman between 55 and 75 years old with acute or convalescent COVID-19. What was sequenced was peripheral blood.

The CDR3 DNA reads TGTGCTAGTGGTTTGGGAGGGACAGGGGACCTCCTGCGTGGCTACACCTTC. This codes for CASGLGGTGDLLRGYTF. The rearrangement uses TRBV12-5 and TRBJ1-2; the match to TRBD1 covers 10 bases. The CDR3 runs to 17 residues. With V trimmed by 1 base and J by 7 bases, 12 bases remained unmatched. CDR1 is LGHNT and CDR2 is FRNRAP in the germline V gene.